Following are 13 T cell receptor beta chains from one sample sequenced in a study of beta chain features in type 1 diabetes. Every bit of the isolated RNA underwent reverse transcription, so sequencing read expressed TCRB transcripts. Produced via immunoSEQ multiplex PCR; TCRdb's table is partial and in-frame only. The table lists 360,000 or so clones, 20% of them singletons. The sample was naive CD4+ T cells from blood. These receptor sequences come from a woman aged 18-29 years in good health.

V gene TRBV11-2 combines with J gene TRBJ2-3; 8 bases are shared with TRBD2. Germline CDR1 reads SGHAT; CDR2 reads FQNNGV. After removal of 3 bases from V and 2 bases from J, the junction contained 1 base not matched to a gene. CDR3 length: 14 residues. The DNA of the CDR3 is TGTGCCAGCAGCTTTAGCGGGGACACAGATACGCAGTATTTT. This sequence encodes CASSFSGDTDTQYF.

The table lists this clone with a few counts. The chain carries TRBV7-3 and TRBJ2-3, with D unresolved. The ends were cut back, 2 bases at V and 2 bases at J, with 11 bases in the middle. The germline gives CDR1 SGHTA, CDR2 FQGTGA. CDR3 length: 15 amino acids. The CDR3 bases are TGTGCCAGCAGCTTAGAGGCTATCCCCACAGATACGCAGTATTTT. Its translation: CASSLEAIPTDTQYF.

Concerning this clone itself: Other DNA sequences of this sample code for an identical CDR3. The chain joins TRBV30 to TRBJ1-2, with TRBD1 matching over 10 bases. V was clipped by 1 base and J by 8 bases; unmatched bases: 4. The CDR3 has 13 amino acids. CDR1 and CDR2 (germline): GTSNPN, SVGIG (reference sequence). CDR3 sequence reads: CAWSAGTGDGYTF. The CDR3 DNA sequence: TGTGCCTGGAGTGCCGGGACAGGGGACGGCTACACCTTC.

The genes are TRBV7-9 and TRBJ1-6, with D possibly TRBD1 on 5 matching bases. The CDR3 covers 15 residues. From germline, CDR1 is SEHNR and CDR2 FQNEAQ (reference sequence). The V gene lost 1 base and the J gene lost 9 bases, with 13 bases spanning the gap. The CDR3 DNA reads TGTGCCAGCAGCTTAGAGGGGCACCAAGGTTCACCCCTCCACTTT. Amino acid sequence: CASSLEGHQGSPLHF.

This clone was recorded a few times. The chain has TRBV6-5 and TRBJ1-1, with 12 bases matching TRBD1. The CDR3 sequence is 14 residues long. The germline V gene has CDR1 MNHEY and CDR2 SVGAGI. J lost 5 bases, V lost 7 bases, and 5 bases had no gene match. CDR3 amino acids: CASTRDRGLTEAFF. Written as DNA, the CDR3 is TGTGCCAGCACTCGGGACAGGGGGCTGACTGAAGCTTTCTTT.

In its sample, this clone was seen a few times. The chain recombines TRBV2 with TRBJ2-3; 7 bases line up with TRBD1. The CDR3 has 14 amino acids. The V and J ends lost 6 bases and 3 bases, in that order; junction bases with no gene match: 6. Per germline, CDR1 SNHLY and CDR2 FYNNEI. The DNA of the CDR3 is TGTGCCAGCAGGCCGGGACAGTGGACAGATACGCAGTATTTT. Translated: CASRPGQWTDTQYF.

V gene TRBV11-1 combines with J gene TRBJ1-5; no definite D call. Per germline, CDR1 SGHAT and CDR2 FQDESV (reference sequence). Trimming took off 2 bases at V and 5 bases at J, with 10 bases between the two ends. The CDR3 extends over 14 amino acids. This CDR3 is CASSLTGSHQPQHF. The CDR3 DNA reads TGTGCCAGCAGCTTAACGGGATCCCATCAGCCCCAGCATTTT.

V and J are TRBV29-1 and TRBJ1-2; D remains unclear. This CDR3 contains 12 residues. V was cut by 4 bases and J by 6 bases, with 12 bases left in between. Germline CDR1 and CDR2: SQVTM and ANQGSEA. CDR3 in DNA: TGCAGCGTTGCCCCTACCGCTGATGGCTACACCTTC. Its protein is CSVAPTADGYTF.

The chain's CDR3 is CSVRRRLHTGELFF. In DNA, the CDR3 is TGCAGCGTGAGACGGCGGCTTCACACCGGGGAGCTGTTTTTT. The chain has TRBV29-1 and TRBJ2-2; the D is unclear. Trimming cost V 6 bases and J 3 bases, with 14 bases left between them. The CDR3 length is 14 residues. Germline V gives CDR1 SQVTM, CDR2 ANQGSEA.

The chain couples TRBV10-3 to TRBJ2-6; TRBD1 matches at 7 bases. Germline CDR1 and CDR2: ENHRY and SYGVKD. The CDR3 extends over 18 amino acids. V lost 9 bases and J lost 0; bases outside the gene matches: 14. CDR3 region: CAMGAGTVKGSGANVLTF. As DNA, the CDR3 is TGTGCCATGGGGGCCGGGACAGTAAAAGGCTCTGGGGCCAACGTCCTGACTTTC.

This clone was seen a handful of times. The J gene is TRBJ1-2, the V gene TRBV18; 7 bases match TRBD1. This CDR3 is 18 amino acids long. V lost 2 bases and J lost 7; bases outside the gene matches: 19. The germline CDR1 and CDR2 sequences are KGHSH and LQKENI. The CDR3 loop reads CASSPFVGGGTNQIGYTF. The CDR3 DNA follows: TGTGCCAGCTCACCATTCGTTGGAGGGGGCACTAACCAGATTGGCTACACCTTC.

This chain uses TRBV7-9 with TRBJ2-5; 11 bases align to TRBD1. The V gene end was trimmed by 5 bases and the J gene end by 4 bases; junction bases not matched to a gene: 6. There are 15 residues in the CDR3. Germline CDR1 and CDR2: SEHNR and FQNEAQ (reference sequence). The CDR3 spells CASSPPGQGGETQYF. Written as DNA, the CDR3 is TGTGCCAGCAGCCCCCCGGGACAGGGGGGAGAGACCCAGTACTTC.

The chain links TRBV9 to TRBJ1-5, with D hard to call. The CDR3 runs 14 residues. V gave up 1 base and J gave up 6 bases, with 11 bases separating them. Germline CDR1 reads SGDLS; CDR2 reads YYNGEE. CDR3: CASSVLGTGQPQHF. The DNA for the CDR3 is TGTGCCAGCAGCGTACTCGGTACGGGTCAGCCCCAGCATTTT. The full variable domain, in which reference TRBV9 and TRBJ1-5 provide the parts outside the CDR3, is DSGVTQTPKHLITATGQRVTLRCSPRSGDLSVYWYQQSLDQGLQFLIQYYNGEERAKGNILERFSAQQFPDLHSELNLSSLELGDSALYFCASSVLGTGQPQHFGDGTRLSIL.